This T cell receptor beta chain was captured in a study of OX40 agonist ivuxolimab in advanced cancers. On the study more broadly: Patients' therapy was ivuxolimab, an antibody that acts as an agonist of OX40 (CD134). Enrollees could have had prior anti-PD-1, anti-PD-L1 or anti-CTLA-4 therapy, which approximately 40% had received.

The table came from immunoSEQ multiplex PCR; TCRdb's copy has only in-frame clones and leaves some out. The sample has 40,000 to 45,000 clones; approximately 89% are singletons. V lost 4 bases to trimming and J lost 4 bases, with 21 bases between them. Germline V gene lookup returns CDR1 SGHNT and CDR2 YENEEA. The CDR3 sequence is 17 residues long. The V gene is TRBV11-3, the J gene TRBJ2-3, with a possible D match to TRBD2 (5 bases). Specimen: CD4+ or CD8+ T cells sorted from blood, collected in a trial of the OX40 agonist ivuxolimab. The clonotype comes from an adult with an advanced solid tumor such as melanoma, head and neck, liver or kidney cancer. DNA for the CDR3: TGTGCCAGCAGCTCCCTAGCTGACGAGAGGAAAGCAGATACGCAGTATTTT. Residues: CASSSLADERKADTQYF.